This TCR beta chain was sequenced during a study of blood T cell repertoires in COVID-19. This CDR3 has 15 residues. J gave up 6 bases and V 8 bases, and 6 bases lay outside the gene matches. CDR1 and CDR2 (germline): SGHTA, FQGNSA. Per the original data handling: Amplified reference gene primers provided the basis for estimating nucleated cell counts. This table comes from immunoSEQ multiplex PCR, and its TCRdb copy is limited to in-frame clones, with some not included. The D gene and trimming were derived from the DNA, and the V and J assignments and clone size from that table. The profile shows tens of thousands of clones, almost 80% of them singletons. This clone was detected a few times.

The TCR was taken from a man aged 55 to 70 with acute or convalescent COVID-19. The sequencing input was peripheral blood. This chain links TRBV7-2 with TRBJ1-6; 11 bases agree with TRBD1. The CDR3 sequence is CASLTDRGRNSPLHF. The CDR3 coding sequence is TGTGCCAGCTTAACGGACAGGGGGCGTAATTCACCCCTCCACTTT.